These 19 T cell receptor beta chains were all obtained from the same sample, sequenced in a study of CD8 T cells in ankylosing spondylitis. Study-wide findings and caveats: Apparently characteristic of ankylosing spondylitis blood was a TCR beta motif (about 8 highly homologous variants).

One entry per CDR3 protein, called by TCRdb with MiXCR from the 5' RACE reads. The table lists 100,000 or so distinct CDR3 sequences, just under 9% of them singletons, with approximately 29% in the top ten. Their antigens are not known. The material sequenced was blood, either unsorted or a sorted T cell fraction (not recorded which). The receptors stem from a male donor with ankylosing spondylitis.

As to this clonotype: It may be a read error: a sequence one base away is much more abundant. The V call is TRBV6-5, the J call TRBJ2-2; 7 bases agree with TRBD2. Germline CDR1 is MNHEY and CDR2 is SVGAGI. The CDR3 runs 12 residues. The CDR3 here is CASRPLGGGLFF. In DNA form, the CDR3 reads TGTGCCAGCAGGCCATTGGGCGGGGGGCTGTTTTTT.

This clonotype was detected ten times or more. V usage is TRBV4-1 and J usage is TRBJ2-1, with 9 bases that match TRBD1. CDR1 MGHRA and CDR2 YSYEKL come from the germline V gene. V was pared by 3 bases and J by 2 bases, with 5 bases of the junction left unmatched. This CDR3 spans 16 amino acids. Here the CDR3 DNA reads TGCGCCAGCAGCCATGACCGGACAGGGGCCTACAATGAGCAGTTCTTC. Translated, it gives CASSHDRTGAYNEQFF.

The chain joins TRBV30 to TRBJ1-1; maybe TRBD1 (6 bases). The V gene's germline CDR1 is GTSNPN and CDR2 SVGIG (reference sequence). Trimming left V 3 bases short and J 0 bases short, with 20 bases between. The CDR3 covers 17 residues. For the CDR3, the DNA is TGTGCCTGGAGGTACAGGGCGGAGATAATTTTGAACACTGAAGCTTTCTTT. Translating it yields CAWRYRAEIILNTEAFF.

The chain uses TRBV20-1 and TRBJ2-7; D may correspond to TRBD1 or TRBD2 (5 bases each). This CDR3 is 14 amino acids long. The V and J ends lost 6 bases and 0 bases respectively, with 15 bases between them. Germline V CDR1 and CDR2: DFQATT, SNEGSKA (reference sequence). The CDR3 coding sequence is TGCAGTGCAACTCCGGGACGCAACTCCTACGAGCAGTACGTC. Protein product: CSATPGRNSYEQYV.

The sample holds a few counts of this clonotype. The chain combines TRBV2 with TRBJ2-1; D is possibly TRBD2 (6 bases). CDR3 length equals 15 residues. Germline V gene data show CDR1 as SNHLY and CDR2 as FYNNEI. Trimming stripped 4 bases from V and 6 bases from J, with 16 bases between. In DNA form, the CDR3 reads TGTGCCAGCAGTGTCTGGCGGGATCCTATCAATGAGCAGTTCTTC. Translated, it gives CASSVWRDPINEQFF.

This clonotype has only a few counts. CDR3 sequence: CASSLMTGMTYNEQFF. In nucleotides, the CDR3 is TGTGCCAGCAGCTTAATGACAGGGATGACCTACAATGAGCAGTTCTTC. The rearrangement uses TRBV5-8 and TRBJ2-1; TRBD1 agrees at 7 bases. Trimming removed 2 bases from V and 2 bases from J; junction bases left unmatched: 7. Germline V gene sequence: CDR1 SGHTS, CDR2 YDEGEE. This CDR3 contains 16 residues. The complete variable domain, with remaining parts taken from reference TRBV5-8 and TRBJ2-1, reads EAGVTQSPTHLIKTRGQQATLRCSPISGHTSVYWYQQALGLGLQFLLWYDEGEERNRGNFPPRFSGRQFPNYSSELNVNALELEDSALYLCASSLMTGMTYNEQFFGPGTRLTVL.

This clonotype was seen more than once but under ten times. V usage is TRBV29-1 and J usage is TRBJ2-7, with 9 bases that match TRBD1. This CDR3 is built from 15 residues. Losses at the gene ends were 2 bases for V and 2 bases for J; bases not matched to a gene: 7. Per germline, CDR1 SQVTM and CDR2 ANQGSEA. The DNA of the CDR3 is TGCAGCGTTGAAAACGAGGGACAGGGTGCCTACGAGCAGTACTTC. It translates to CSVENEGQGAYEQYF.

This clonotype has at least ten counts. The J gene is TRBJ2-7, the V gene TRBV5-6; D perhaps matches TRBD1 (5 bases). This CDR3 has 15 residues. V lost 1 base, J lost 5 bases, and 16 bases lay in between. CDR1 is SGHDT and CDR2 is YYEEEE in the germline V gene. The CDR3 DNA reads as TGTGCCAGCAGCTTGATAGGGGAAGGTATCCACGAGCAGTACGTC. It is translated as CASSLIGEGIHEQYV.

Details on this clonotype: This may be a read error: a much more frequent sequence differs by one nucleotide. This chain uses TRBV29-1 with TRBJ2-1, with D unresolved. The CDR3 contains 12 residues. Germline values: CDR1 SQVTM, CDR2 ANQGSEA. The CDR3 DNA follows: TGCAGCGTTGAGTCAAGATACAATGAGCAGCTCTTC. Amino acids: CSVESRYNEQLF.

This clonotype was detected ten times or more. This sequence joins TRBV4-1 and TRBJ2-1; no clear D gene. The germline CDR1 and CDR2 sequences are MGHRA and YSYEKL. V was pared by 5 bases and J by 7 bases, with 15 bases between. This CDR3 is 14 amino acids long. The CDR3 nucleotides are TGCGCCAGCAGCGGACGAGGCAGTTCGAATGAGCAGTTCTTC. As protein: CASSGRGSSNEQFF.

The chain employs TRBV20-1 and TRBJ1-2; D is unclear. The CDR3 has 13 amino acids. CDR1 is DFQATT, CDR2 SNEGSKA, per germline (reference sequence). V lost 0 bases and J 4 bases, leaving 9 bases between the germline ends. The CDR3 reads CSARDPQSYGYTF. For the CDR3, the DNA is TGCAGTGCTAGAGATCCACAGTCCTATGGCTACACCTTC.

At least ten counts were recorded for this clonotype. The chain recombines TRBV4-1 with TRBJ1-1; D remains ambiguous. Trimming removed 3 bases at V and 4 bases at J, with 12 bases between. The germline gives CDR1 MGHRA, CDR2 YSYEKL. The CDR3 runs 14 residues. The CDR3 DNA reads TGCGCCAGCAGCCAGGAGAGGGAGAGCACTGAAGCTTTCTTT. The encoded protein is CASSQERESTEAFF.

This clonotype was recorded at least ten times. This rearrangement joins TRBV2 to TRBJ2-1, with D hard to call. The germline CDR1 and CDR2 sequences are SNHLY and FYNNEI. The CDR3 loop spans 10 amino acids. V was pared by 9 bases and J by 5 bases, with 5 bases between. The CDR3 nucleotides read TGTGCCAGTGCGAACAATGAGCAGTTCTTC. Its protein product is CASANNEQFF.

This clonotype was seen only a few times. The chain links TRBV6-1 to TRBJ2-1, with D perhaps TRBD1 (5 bases). Germline lookup yields CDR1 MNHNS and CDR2 SASEGT. V lost 2 bases, J lost 0 bases, and 11 bases lay in between. This CDR3 contains 16 residues. CDR3: CASSEWYRSSYNEQFF. In DNA, the CDR3 is TGTGCCAGCAGTGAATGGTACAGGAGCTCCTACAATGAGCAGTTCTTC.

This clonotype was found many times. V and J are TRBV2 and TRBJ2-1; D uncertain. The length of the CDR3 is 14 residues. V lost 3 bases, J lost 4 bases, and 10 bases lay in between. Germline V gene sequence: CDR1 SNHLY, CDR2 FYNNEI. CDR3 DNA sequence: TGTGCCAGCAGTGATTTAGTAGCTTACAATGAGCAGTTCTTC. Its translation is CASSDLVAYNEQFF.

DNA for the CDR3: TGTGCCAGCAGCACCCTCCGGGACACGGGTCTACCCGGGGAGCTGTTTTTT. Translation: CASSTLRDTGLPGELFF. The V and J genes are TRBV28 and TRBJ2-2, with D tentatively TRBD1 (6 bases). The CDR3 is 17 residues long. V lost 6 bases and J lost 6, with 23 bases in between. Germline V gene sequence: CDR1 MDHEN, CDR2 SYDVKM. Based on the CDR3 plus reference TRBV28 and TRBJ2-2, the full variable domain is DVKVTQSSRYLVKRTGEKVFLECVQDMDHENMFWYRQDPGLGLRLIYFSYDVKMKEKGDIPEGYSVSREKKERFSLILESASTNQTSMYLCASSTLRDTGLPGELFFGEGSRLTVL.

The sample holds a few counts of this clonotype. This chain links TRBV27 with TRBJ1-5, with 8 bases fitting TRBD1. Germline assignment: CDR1 MNHEY and CDR2 SMNVEV (reference sequence). The CDR3 has 15 residues. With 6 bases clipped from V and 0 bases from J, the junction kept 4 bases outside the gene matches. CDR3 in DNA: TGTGCCAGCAGGACAGGGGCGTATAGCAATCAGCCCCAGCATTTT. Its translation: CASRTGAYSNQPQHF.

This rearrangement joins TRBV24-1 to TRBJ1-5; D gene uncertain. Germline V CDR1 and CDR2: KGHDR, SFDVKD. The CDR3 loop spans 12 amino acids. Trimming took 4 bases from V and 7 from J, leaving 7 bases between them. CDR3 nucleotide sequence: TGTGCCACCAGTGAATGGGGACAGCCCCAGCATTTT. It codes for CATSEWGQPQHF.

The chain has TRBV7-2 and TRBJ1-5; 11 bases are shared with TRBD1. V lost 5 bases, J lost 2 bases, and 2 bases stayed unmatched. The CDR3 spans 15 residues. Germline V lookup: CDR1 SGHTA, CDR2 FQGNSA. As DNA, the CDR3 is TGTGCCAGCAGCGGGGACAGGGGGGGCAATCAGCCCCAGCATTTT. Its translation: CASSGDRGGNQPQHF.